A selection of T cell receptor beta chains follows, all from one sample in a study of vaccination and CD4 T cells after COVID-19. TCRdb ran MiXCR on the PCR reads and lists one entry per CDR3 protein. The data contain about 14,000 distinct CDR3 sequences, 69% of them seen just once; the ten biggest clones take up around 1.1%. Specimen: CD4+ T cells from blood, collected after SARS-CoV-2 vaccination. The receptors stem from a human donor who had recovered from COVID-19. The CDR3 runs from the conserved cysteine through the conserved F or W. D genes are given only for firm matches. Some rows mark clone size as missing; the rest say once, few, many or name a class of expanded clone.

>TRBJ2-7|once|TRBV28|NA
CASSLYSYEQYF
TGTGCCAGCAGCCTCTACTCCTACGAGCAGTACTTC
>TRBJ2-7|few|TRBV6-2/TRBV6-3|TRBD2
CASKPSGISYEQYF
TGTGCCAGCAAGCCGAGCGGGATCTCCTACGAGCAGTACTTC
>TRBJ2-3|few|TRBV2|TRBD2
CASSGASGTADTQYF
TGTGCCAGCAGTGGCGCTAGCGGGACCGCAGATACGCAGTATTTT
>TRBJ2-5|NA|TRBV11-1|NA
CASSRGSPRQETQYF
TGTGCCAGCAGCCGAGGGAGCCCACGCCAAGAGACCCAGTACTTC
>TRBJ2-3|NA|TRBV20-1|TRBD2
CSRLAGEEDTQYF
TGCAGTCGACTAGCGGGAGAGGAAGATACGCAGTATTTT
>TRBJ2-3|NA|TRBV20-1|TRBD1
CSASNRGFTDTQYF
TGCAGTGCTAGTAACAGGGGTTTTACAGATACGCAGTATTTT
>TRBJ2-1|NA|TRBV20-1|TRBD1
CSAWRTGDNNEQFF
TGCAGTGCTTGGCGGACAGGCGATAACAATGAGCAGTTCTTC
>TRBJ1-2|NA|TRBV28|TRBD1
CASSSGRGLGYTF
TGTGCCAGCAGTTCGGGCAGGGGGTTGGGCTACACCTTC
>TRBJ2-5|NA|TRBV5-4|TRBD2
CASSLGLARGPQETQYF
TGTGCCAGCAGCTTGGGACTAGCTAGGGGCCCCCAAGAGACCCAGTACTTC
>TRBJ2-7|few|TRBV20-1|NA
CSARDPGLRSREQYF
TGCAGTGCTAGGGACCCGGGACTCCGTTCCCGCGAGCAGTACTTC
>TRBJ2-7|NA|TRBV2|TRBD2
CASRTSGSSYEQYF
TGTGCCAGCAGAACCAGCGGGAGTTCCTACGAGCAGTACTTC
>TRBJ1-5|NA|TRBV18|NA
CASSPPGRRGNQPQHF
TGTGCCAGCTCACCACCGGGGCGTAGGGGCAATCAGCCCCAGCATTTT
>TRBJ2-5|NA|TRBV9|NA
CASSVDGAGETQYF
TGTGCCAGCAGCGTAGATGGGGCGGGGGAGACCCAGTACTTC
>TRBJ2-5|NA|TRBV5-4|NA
CASSLKGRETQYF
TGTGCCAGCAGCTTGAAGGGACGAGAGACCCAGTACTTC
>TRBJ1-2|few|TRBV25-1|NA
CASSDPVAGYTF
TGTGCCAGCAGTGATCCAGTTGCAGGCTACACCTTC
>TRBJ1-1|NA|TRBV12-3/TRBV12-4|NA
CASRKGLLNTEAFF
TGTGCCAGCAGAAAGGGGTTGTTGAACACTGAAGCTTTCTTT
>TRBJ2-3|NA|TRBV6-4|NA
CASSDSTSAPQYF
TGTGCCAGCAGTGACAGTACGTCCGCGCCGCAGTATTTT
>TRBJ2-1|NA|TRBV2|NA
CASSVGRLNEQFF
TGTGCCAGCTCAGTTGGGAGGCTCAATGAGCAGTTCTTC
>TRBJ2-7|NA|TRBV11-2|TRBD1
CASRSTGTGYDEQYF
TGTGCCAGCAGGAGCACAGGGACAGGGTATGACGAGCAGTACTTC
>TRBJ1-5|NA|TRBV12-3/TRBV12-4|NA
CASSWTNSNQPQHF
TGTGCCAGCAGTTGGACAAATAGCAATCAGCCCCAGCATTTT
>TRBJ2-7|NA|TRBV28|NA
CETLAKSYEQYF
TGTGAGACTCTAGCGAAGTCCTACGAGCAGTACTTC
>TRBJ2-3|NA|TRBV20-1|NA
CSAVRPIGTGTDTQYF
TGCAGTGCTGTTCGGCCTATTGGTACTGGCACAGATACGCAGTATTTT
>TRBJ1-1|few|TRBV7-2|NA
CASSLGLVNTEAFF
TGTGCCAGCAGCCTAGGGTTGGTGAACACTGAAGCTTTCTTT
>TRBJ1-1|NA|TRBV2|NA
CASSYDISEAFF
TGTGCTAGCAGCTACGATATATCTGAAGCTTTCTTT
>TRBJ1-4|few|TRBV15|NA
CATSREPGREEKLFF
TGTGCCACCAGCAGAGAGCCAGGGCGGGAAGAAAAACTGTTTTTT
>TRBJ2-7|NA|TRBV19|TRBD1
CASTPGTGGGYEQYF
TGTGCCAGTACCCCCGGGACAGGGGGCGGCTACGAGCAGTACTTC
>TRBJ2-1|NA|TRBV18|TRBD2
CASSPPLAGVGNEQFF
TGTGCCAGCTCACCACCGCTCGCGGGAGTTGGAAATGAGCAGTTCTTC
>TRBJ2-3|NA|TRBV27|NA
CASRDVRSGGDTQYF
TGTGCCAGCCGGGATGTCAGATCAGGTGGGGATACGCAGTATTTT
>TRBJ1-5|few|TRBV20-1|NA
CSARAPLLNSPQHF
TGCAGTGCTAGAGCCCCCCTGCTCAATTCTCCCCAGCATTTT
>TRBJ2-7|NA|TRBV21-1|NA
CASSKEQGQGASEQYF
TGTGCCAGCAGCAAAGAGCAAGGACAGGGAGCGTCCGAGCAGTACTTC
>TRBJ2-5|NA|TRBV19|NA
CASTTGETQYF
TGTGCCAGTACTACCGGGGAGACCCAGTACTTC
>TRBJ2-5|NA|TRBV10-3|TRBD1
CAISGGQGYQETQYF
TGTGCCATCAGTGGAGGACAGGGTTACCAAGAGACCCAGTACTTC
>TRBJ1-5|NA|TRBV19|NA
CASAGVGFQHF
TGTGCCAGTGCAGGGGTCGGTTTTCAGCATTTT
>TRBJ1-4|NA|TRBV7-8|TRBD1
CASSPDGDREKLFF
TGTGCCAGCAGCCCCGACGGGGACAGAGAAAAACTGTTTTTT
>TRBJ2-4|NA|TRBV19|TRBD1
CASSIDRGHIQYF
TGTGCCAGTAGTATAGACAGGGGGCACATTCAGTACTTC
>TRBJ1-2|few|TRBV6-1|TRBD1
CASSEGQFPGYTF
TGTGCCAGCAGTGAGGGACAGTTCCCAGGCTACACCTTC
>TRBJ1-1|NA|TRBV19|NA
CASSWGPKAFF
TGTGCCAGTAGTTGGGGGCCTAAAGCTTTCTTT
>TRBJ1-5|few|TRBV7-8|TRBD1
CASSLGYRGQNSNQPQHF
TGTGCCAGCAGCTTAGGCTACAGGGGCCAAAATAGCAATCAGCCCCAGCATTTT
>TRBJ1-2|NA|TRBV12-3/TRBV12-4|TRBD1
CASSSPGQGAYGYTF
TGTGCCAGCAGTTCTCCGGGACAGGGGGCCTATGGCTACACCTTC
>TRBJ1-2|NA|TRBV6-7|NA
CASSSIRLEGYTF
TGTGCCAGCAGTTCCATCCGTTTGGAGGGCTACACCTTC
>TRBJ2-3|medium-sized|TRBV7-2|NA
CASSLTDTQYF
TGTGCCAGCAGCTTAACAGATACGCAGTATTTT
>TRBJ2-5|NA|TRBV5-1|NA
CASSSGPDQETQYF
TGCGCCAGCAGCTCCGGACCAGACCAAGAGACCCAGTACTTC
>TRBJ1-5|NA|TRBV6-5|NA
CASSYSPQVYSNQPQHF
TGTGCCAGCAGTTATTCCCCACAGGTTTATAGCAATCAGCCCCAGCATTTT
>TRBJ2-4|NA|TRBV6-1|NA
CASSDDSGPLAKNIQYF
TGTGCCAGCAGTGACGATAGCGGACCTCTAGCCAAAAACATTCAGTACTTC
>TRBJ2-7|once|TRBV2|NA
CASAGASGTYEQYF
TGTGCCAGCGCAGGGGCCAGTGGGACCTACGAGCAGTACTTC
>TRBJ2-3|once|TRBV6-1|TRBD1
CASGTGTDTQYF
TGTGCCAGCGGGACAGGGACGGATACGCAGTATTTT
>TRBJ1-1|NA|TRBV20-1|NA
CSARGRVVANTEAFF
TGCAGTGCTAGAGGCAGGGTGGTGGCGAACACTGAAGCTTTCTTT
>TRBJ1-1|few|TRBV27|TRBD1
CASSKRQGGTEAFF
TGTGCCAGCAGTAAGAGACAGGGAGGCACTGAAGCTTTCTTT
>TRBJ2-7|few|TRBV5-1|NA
CASSLGLPGVGGEQYF
TGCGCCAGCAGCTTGGGTCTCCCAGGCGTTGGTGGGGAGCAGTACTTC
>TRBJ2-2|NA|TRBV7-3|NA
CASSSFTAGELFF
TGTGCCAGCAGCTCTTTTACAGCCGGGGAGCTGTTTTTT
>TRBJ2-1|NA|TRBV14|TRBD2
CASSQALVGGLAASYNEQFF
TGTGCCAGCAGCCAAGCTTTAGTGGGAGGACTAGCGGCCTCCTACAATGAGCAGTTCTTC
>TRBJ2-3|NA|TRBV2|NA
CASSGREGDTQYF
TGTGCCAGCAGTGGGAGAGAGGGAGATACGCAGTATTTT
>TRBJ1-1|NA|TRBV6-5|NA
CASSLITEAFF
TGTGCCAGCAGTTTAATCACTGAAGCTTTCTTT